These T cell receptor beta chains were read from a single sample in a study of Ad26.COV2.S vaccination and SARS-CoV-2 variants. Method: immunoSEQ multiplex PCR; TCRdb's copy keeps in-frame clones and lacks some. The repertoire holds about 320,000 clones, with around four fifths as singletons. The source material was peripheral blood, sampled in a trial of Ad26.COV2.S vaccine versus placebo. All receptors derive from a person aged 18-60 years who received the Ad26.COV2.S COVID-19 vaccine or a placebo. Both conserved end residues are part of each CDR3. Each record gives: clone size, J gene, V gene, D gene, CDR3 protein. D genes are given only for firm matches. Size values are once, few and many counts, or a class for expanded clones, and some rows have none.

size: -
J: TRBJ1-2
V: TRBV19
D: TRBD1
CDR3: CASTNHRGGYTF

size: -
J: TRBJ1-2
V: TRBV7-9
D: -
CDR3: CASSLSPREGSWGYTF

size: -
J: TRBJ2-7
V: TRBV6-5
D: TRBD1
CDR3: CASSYSGQLGYEQYF

size: -
J: TRBJ2-7
V: TRBV5-6
D: -
CDR3: CASSRTYEQYF

size: once
J: TRBJ1-1
V: TRBV7-9
D: -
CDR3: CASSLILDEAFF

size: -
J: TRBJ2-3
V: TRBV5-1
D: TRBD1
CDR3: CASSLEVGQGVADTQYF

size: -
J: TRBJ2-7
V: TRBV3-1/TRBV3-2
D: TRBD1
CDR3: CASSGQGAYEQYF

size: -
J: TRBJ2-7
V: TRBV11-2
D: -
CDR3: CASSLAGSYEQYF

size: once
J: TRBJ2-1
V: TRBV2
D: -
CDR3: CASSSTGRGRSDEQFF

size: -
J: TRBJ2-3
V: TRBV9
D: -
CDR3: CASSVAAVGADTQYF

size: -
J: TRBJ1-2
V: TRBV6-5
D: -
CDR3: CARGGYRVSVGGYTF

size: few
J: TRBJ2-3
V: TRBV7-8
D: -
CDR3: CASSFSLSTDTQYF

size: -
J: TRBJ1-2
V: TRBV28
D: -
CDR3: CASSFDSSGYTF

size: -
J: TRBJ1-6
V: TRBV9
D: TRBD1
CDR3: CASSVGDTRGSPLHF

size: -
J: TRBJ2-5
V: TRBV10-3
D: TRBD2
CDR3: CAVGLAGGLWETQYF

size: -
J: TRBJ2-3
V: TRBV11-2
D: TRBD2
CDR3: CASSLVAGGADTQYF

size: -
J: TRBJ2-7
V: TRBV12-3/TRBV12-4
D: -
CDR3: CASSFVRNEQYF

size: -
J: TRBJ1-6
V: TRBV7-9
D: -
CDR3: CASSLEEYSPLHF

size: -
J: TRBJ1-1
V: TRBV28
D: -
CDR3: CASSRYRRAGAYTEAFF

size: -
J: TRBJ1-5
V: TRBV2
D: -
CDR3: CASTGGGPLEPQHF

size: few
J: TRBJ1-2
V: TRBV7-9
D: TRBD1
CDR3: CASSWDSILYGYTF

size: -
J: TRBJ1-4
V: TRBV6-5
D: -
CDR3: CASRGGLSTNEKLFF

size: -
J: TRBJ2-3
V: TRBV10-3
D: TRBD1
CDR3: CAISEPRTGAFTDTQYF